The following is a T cell receptor beta chain sequence with its context. The assay was immunoSEQ multiplex PCR, and TCRdb's table has in-frame clones only and misses some. The sample records approximately 270,000 clones, 80% to 90% being singletons. These data belong to a study of blood T cell repertoires in COVID-19. Whole-study context: Sources were T cells, B-cell-depleted T cells, or PBMCs; the material itself was cDNA or gDNA.

The participants were between roughly 18 and 100 years old and came from 24 US areas. Participant-given clinical history determined each cohort assignment. J gave up 8 bases and V 3 bases, and 5 bases lay outside the gene matches. This CDR3 has 15 amino acids. The receptor was derived from a woman in her twenties or thirties with acute COVID-19. The source material was PBMCs or T cells enriched from blood (not recorded which). The J gene is TRBJ1-4, the V gene TRBV23-1, with TRBD1 identical over 11 bases. TRBV23-1 is filed as an ORF, its function uncertain. DNA for the CDR3: TGCGCCAGCAGTCACCCGGGACAGGGGGACGAAAAACTGTTTTTT. Translation: CASSHPGQGDEKLFF.